Listed below are T cell receptor beta chains from one sample, sequenced in a study of T cells in tuberculosis. The assay was immunoSEQ multiplex PCR, and TCRdb's table has in-frame clones only and misses some. The sample lists approximately 100,000 clones, roughly 90% occurring once. Sequencing was done on a sample of CD1b-GMM tetramer-negative cells sorted from PBMCs. The receptor source for this set is an adult woman with latent tuberculosis. The CDR3 runs from the conserved cysteine through the conserved F or W. A D gene is named only where the DNA matches it firmly. Expanded clones get a size class; other rows say once, few or many, or leave the size out.

abundance	v_gene	d_gene	j_gene	CDR3aa	CDR3nt
NA	TRBV4-3	NA	TRBJ1-1	CASSFEARGNTEAFF	TGCGCCAGCAGCTTCGAGGCCAGGGGGAACACTGAAGCTTTCTTT
NA	TRBV11-2	NA	TRBJ1-1	CASSPDLGLAAFF	TGTGCCAGCAGCCCCGACCTGGGGCTTGCAGCTTTCTTT
NA	TRBV6-1	NA	TRBJ1-6	CASSLWGNSPLHF	TGTGCCAGCAGCCTGTGGGGCAATTCACCCCTCCACTTT
NA	TRBV7-2	NA	TRBJ1-1	CASSFSPGHTEAFF	TGTGCCAGCAGCTTCAGTCCAGGGCACACTGAAGCTTTCTTT
NA	TRBV19	TRBD2	TRBJ2-3	CASSLKPGALAGGGDTQYF	TGTGCCAGTAGTCTGAAACCCGGGGCCCTAGCGGGGGGCGGGGATACGCAGTATTTT
few	TRBV4-1	NA	TRBJ1-3	CASSRLGSGNTIYF	TGCGCCAGCAGCCGTCTCGGGTCCGGAAACACCATATATTTT
once	TRBV21-1	NA	TRBJ1-1	CASSPRQGMNTEAFF	TGTGCCAGCAGCCCCCGACAGGGGATGAACACTGAAGCTTTCTTT
once	TRBV10-3	NA	TRBJ1-2	CAISESIRANYGYTF	TGTGCCATCAGTGAGTCGATCAGGGCGAACTATGGCTACACCTTC
NA	TRBV7-9	TRBD1	TRBJ2-1	CASSQTQGQGYREQFF	TGTGCCAGCAGCCAAACCCAGGGACAGGGGTATCGGGAGCAGTTCTTC
NA	TRBV6-1	NA	TRBJ1-5	CASSDSFDQPQHF	TGTGCCAGCAGTGATAGTTTCGATCAGCCCCAGCATTTT
NA	TRBV4-1	TRBD2	TRBJ2-5	CASSQEEGLAGGETQYF	TGCGCCAGCAGCCAAGAGGAGGGCCTAGCGGGGGGTGAGACCCAGTACTTC
NA	TRBV19	NA	TRBJ2-5	CASTSSGPAGETQYF	TGTGCCAGTACTTCCTCCGGACCGGCGGGAGAGACCCAGTACTTC
NA	TRBV2	TRBD2	TRBJ2-1	CASSPPSGENPMDEQFF	TGTGCCAGCAGCCCTCCTAGCGGGGAAAATCCTATGGATGAGCAGTTCTTC
NA	TRBV19	NA	TRBJ1-2	CASSIQTDGYTF	TGTGCCAGTAGTATTCAAACGGATGGCTACACCTTC
NA	TRBV7-2	NA	TRBJ2-3	CASSPQGSGTDTQYF	TGTGCCAGCAGCCCGCAGGGCTCGGGCACAGATACGCAGTATTTT
NA	TRBV30	TRBD1	TRBJ1-2	CAWSESRRGHGYTF	TGTGCCTGGAGTGAGTCTCGCAGGGGGCATGGCTACACCTTC
NA	TRBV29-1	TRBD1	TRBJ1-4	CSARTGGAREKLFF	TGCAGCGCCAGGACAGGGGGCGCACGGGAAAAACTGTTTTTT
NA	TRBV6-6	NA	TRBJ1-5	CASSYGGREQPQHF	TGTGCCAGCAGTTACGGTGGGAGGGAGCAGCCCCAGCATTTT
NA	TRBV11-2	NA	TRBJ1-2	CASSLDSYGYTF	TGTGCCAGCAGCTTAGATAGCTATGGCTACACCTTC
NA	TRBV7-8	NA	TRBJ1-1	CASSFGAGGDTEAFF	TGTGCCAGCAGCTTCGGGGCAGGAGGGGACACTGAAGCTTTCTTT
NA	TRBV10-3	NA	TRBJ1-6	CAISDARQTNNSPLHF	TGTGCCATCAGTGACGCACGACAGACCAATAATTCACCCCTCCACTTT
NA	TRBV6-6	NA	TRBJ2-2	CASTPQSGELFF	TGTGCCAGCACCCCACAATCGGGGGAGCTGTTTTTT
NA	TRBV5-1	TRBD1	TRBJ2-5	CASSLAGTGGQETQYF	TGCGCCAGCAGCTTAGCCGGGACAGGGGGCCAAGAGACCCAGTACTTC
NA	TRBV11-2	TRBD2	TRBJ2-1	CASSPRGGLLGEQFF	TGTGCCAGCAGCCCCCGGGGGGGTTTATTGGGTGAGCAGTTCTTC
once	TRBV27	NA	TRBJ1-6	CASSFDGRLNNSPLHF	TGTGCCAGCAGTTTCGACGGGAGGCTGAATAATTCACCCCTCCACTTT
NA	TRBV30	TRBD1	TRBJ1-2	CAWRGSQGTGYGYTF	TGTGCCTGGAGGGGTTCACAGGGGACAGGCTATGGCTACACCTTC
once	TRBV7-9	TRBD1	TRBJ2-7	CASSFSGTGPYEQYF	TGTGCCAGCAGCTTTTCCGGGACAGGCCCCTACGAGCAGTACTTC
NA	TRBV4-3	NA	TRBJ2-1	CASSPVGTDYNEQFF	TGCGCCAGCAGCCCCGTCGGGACTGATTACAATGAGCAGTTCTTC
NA	TRBV19	TRBD1	TRBJ1-5	CASRTGTGSGDQPQHF	TGTGCCAGTAGAACCGGGACAGGGTCAGGGGATCAGCCCCAGCATTTT
NA	TRBV19	TRBD1	TRBJ1-1	CASSTQRQGLTEAFF	TGTGCCAGTAGTACCCAACGACAGGGATTGACTGAAGCTTTCTTT
once	TRBV10-3	TRBD1	TRBJ1-2	CAIKATGTGDGYTF	TGTGCCATCAAGGCCACCGGGACAGGGGATGGCTACACCTTC
NA	TRBV5-4	TRBD1	TRBJ2-7	CASSSWGTGDSYEQYF	TGTGCCAGCAGCTCGTGGGGGACAGGCGACTCCTACGAGCAGTACTTC
NA	TRBV4-2	NA	TRBJ1-1	CASSQGGRRVDTEAFF	TGTGCCAGCAGCCAAGGGGGGCGTCGGGTGGACACTGAAGCTTTCTTT
NA	TRBV6-1	NA	TRBJ1-1	CASSEGANTEAFF	TGTGCCAGCAGTGAGGGGGCGAACACTGAAGCTTTCTTT
NA	TRBV18	NA	TRBJ1-5	CASSRGRAFQPQHF	TGTGCCAGCTCACGAGGGAGGGCTTTTCAGCCCCAGCATTTT
NA	TRBV5-6	NA	TRBJ2-1	CASSRTGDLGNEQFF	TGTGCCAGCAGCCGAACCGGGGATTTGGGCAATGAGCAGTTCTTC
NA	TRBV6-5	TRBD2	TRBJ2-7	CASSLGGGIYEQYF	TGTGCCAGCAGTTTGGGCGGGGGTATTTACGAGCAGTACTTC
NA	TRBV7-9	TRBD1	TRBJ2-4	CASSLGGDRNIQYF	TGTGCCAGCAGCTTAGGAGGGGACAGGAACATTCAGTACTTC
once	TRBV7-6	NA	TRBJ2-5	CASSPLAGAETQYF	TGTGCCAGCAGCCCACTGGCGGGGGCCGAGACCCAGTACTTC
NA	TRBV11-3	TRBD1	TRBJ1-4	CASSPGRTGIEKLFF	TGTGCCAGCAGCCCCGGCCGGACAGGGATTGAAAAACTGTTTTTT
NA	TRBV27	TRBD2	TRBJ2-2	CASSFLSRTSGELFF	TGTGCCAGCAGTTTCCTCTCTCGGACTAGCGGGGAGCTGTTTTTT
NA	TRBV5-1	NA	TRBJ1-2	CASSLVGPAAGYTF	TGCGCCAGCAGCTTGGTAGGTCCGGCGGCTGGCTACACCTTC
NA	TRBV5-1	NA	TRBJ1-2	CASSLGGGHYGYTF	TGCGCCAGCAGCTTAGGGGGGGGCCACTATGGCTACACCTTC
NA	TRBV10-3	TRBD2	TRBJ2-7	CAIWEGGVGEQYF	TGTGCCATCTGGGAGGGAGGGGTCGGCGAGCAGTACTTC
NA	TRBV6-5	TRBD1	TRBJ1-6	CASSRTGGYYSPLHF	TGTGCCAGCAGTCGGACAGGGGGATATTATTCACCCCTCCACTTT
once	TRBV4-1	NA	TRBJ1-1	CASSQASRGDLNTEAFF	TGCGCCAGCAGCCAAGCTTCGCGGGGGGATTTAAACACTGAAGCTTTCTTT
once	TRBV4-1	TRBD1	TRBJ2-6	CASSQDRRTGGSGANVLTF	TGCGCCAGCAGCCAAGATCGAAGGACAGGGGGGTCTGGGGCCAACGTCCTGACTTTC
NA	TRBV27	TRBD1	TRBJ2-2	CASSQTGLKKRELFF	TGTGCCAGCAGTCAGACAGGGCTCAAAAAAAGGGAGCTGTTTTTT
NA	TRBV4-1	NA	TRBJ2-3	CASSQVTSTDTQYF	TGCGCCAGCAGCCAAGTTACTAGCACAGATACGCAGTATTTT
NA	TRBV30	TRBD1	TRBJ2-7	CAWSTDRAEQYF	TGTGCCTGGTCTACAGACAGGGCCGAGCAGTACTTC
NA	TRBV6-6	TRBD2	TRBJ2-2	CASSRGRGGTGELFF	TGTGCCAGCAGCCGTGGGCGGGGGGGCACCGGGGAGCTGTTTTTT
NA	TRBV5-6	NA	TRBJ2-2	CASSLGVTPNTGELFF	TGTGCCAGCAGCTTGGGCGTGACACCGAACACCGGGGAGCTGTTTTTT